Following are 4 T cell receptor beta chains from one sample sequenced in a study of shared T cell receptors in the human thymus. Profiling relied on immunoSEQ multiplex PCR, and the TCRdb table lists in-frame clones only, not all of them. In the table there are around 730,000 clones, over 75% of which are singletons. These data were also filed under a second study, of human thymus T cells.

The specimen was thymocytes. These receptors originate from a girl less than two years old with a congenital heart defect.

This clone is a singleton in its sample. The genes are TRBV12-5 and TRBJ2-4, with 8 nucleotides matching TRBD2. CDR3 length: 13 residues. V dropped 7 bases and J dropped 7; count of bases not matched to a gene: 6. Germline assignment: CDR1 LGHNT and CDR2 FRNRAP. CDR3 sequence: CASAGGGRNIQYF. CDR3 DNA sequence: TGTGCTAGTGCCGGGGGGGGCCGGAACATTCAGTACTTC.

This chain joins TRBV6-5 and TRBJ1-4, with 11 bases aligning to TRBD1. V lost 1 base, J lost 6 bases, and 4 bases stayed unmatched. CDR1 is MNHEY, CDR2 SVGAGI, per germline. The CDR3 runs to 16 residues. CDR3 sequence reads: CASSYYWGQGDEKLFF. CDR3 coding DNA: TGTGCCAGCAGTTACTATTGGGGACAGGGGGATGAAAAACTGTTTTTT.

The chain has TRBV7-9 and TRBJ1-1, with 7 bases that match TRBD1. CDR1 is SEHNR and CDR2 is FQNEAQ in the germline V gene (reference sequence). After removal of 1 base from V and 4 bases from J, the junction contained 6 bases not matched to a gene. The CDR3 consists of 15 residues. The CDR3 region has the DNA TGTGCCAGCAGCTTAGTAGACAGGGCGGGCACTGAAGCTTTCTTT. Residues: CASSLVDRAGTEAFF.

This clone came up once. The rearrangement joins TRBV5-6 to TRBJ2-5; 8 bases agree with TRBD1. Unmatched junction bases numbered 13, after V lost 4 bases and J lost 2 bases. The CDR3 has 17 residues. Germline CDR1 SGHDT, CDR2 YYEEEE. The CDR3 protein is CASSRRRIQGGQETQYF. The DNA for the CDR3 is TGTGCCAGCAGCAGACGCCGTATACAGGGGGGACAAGAGACCCAGTACTTC.